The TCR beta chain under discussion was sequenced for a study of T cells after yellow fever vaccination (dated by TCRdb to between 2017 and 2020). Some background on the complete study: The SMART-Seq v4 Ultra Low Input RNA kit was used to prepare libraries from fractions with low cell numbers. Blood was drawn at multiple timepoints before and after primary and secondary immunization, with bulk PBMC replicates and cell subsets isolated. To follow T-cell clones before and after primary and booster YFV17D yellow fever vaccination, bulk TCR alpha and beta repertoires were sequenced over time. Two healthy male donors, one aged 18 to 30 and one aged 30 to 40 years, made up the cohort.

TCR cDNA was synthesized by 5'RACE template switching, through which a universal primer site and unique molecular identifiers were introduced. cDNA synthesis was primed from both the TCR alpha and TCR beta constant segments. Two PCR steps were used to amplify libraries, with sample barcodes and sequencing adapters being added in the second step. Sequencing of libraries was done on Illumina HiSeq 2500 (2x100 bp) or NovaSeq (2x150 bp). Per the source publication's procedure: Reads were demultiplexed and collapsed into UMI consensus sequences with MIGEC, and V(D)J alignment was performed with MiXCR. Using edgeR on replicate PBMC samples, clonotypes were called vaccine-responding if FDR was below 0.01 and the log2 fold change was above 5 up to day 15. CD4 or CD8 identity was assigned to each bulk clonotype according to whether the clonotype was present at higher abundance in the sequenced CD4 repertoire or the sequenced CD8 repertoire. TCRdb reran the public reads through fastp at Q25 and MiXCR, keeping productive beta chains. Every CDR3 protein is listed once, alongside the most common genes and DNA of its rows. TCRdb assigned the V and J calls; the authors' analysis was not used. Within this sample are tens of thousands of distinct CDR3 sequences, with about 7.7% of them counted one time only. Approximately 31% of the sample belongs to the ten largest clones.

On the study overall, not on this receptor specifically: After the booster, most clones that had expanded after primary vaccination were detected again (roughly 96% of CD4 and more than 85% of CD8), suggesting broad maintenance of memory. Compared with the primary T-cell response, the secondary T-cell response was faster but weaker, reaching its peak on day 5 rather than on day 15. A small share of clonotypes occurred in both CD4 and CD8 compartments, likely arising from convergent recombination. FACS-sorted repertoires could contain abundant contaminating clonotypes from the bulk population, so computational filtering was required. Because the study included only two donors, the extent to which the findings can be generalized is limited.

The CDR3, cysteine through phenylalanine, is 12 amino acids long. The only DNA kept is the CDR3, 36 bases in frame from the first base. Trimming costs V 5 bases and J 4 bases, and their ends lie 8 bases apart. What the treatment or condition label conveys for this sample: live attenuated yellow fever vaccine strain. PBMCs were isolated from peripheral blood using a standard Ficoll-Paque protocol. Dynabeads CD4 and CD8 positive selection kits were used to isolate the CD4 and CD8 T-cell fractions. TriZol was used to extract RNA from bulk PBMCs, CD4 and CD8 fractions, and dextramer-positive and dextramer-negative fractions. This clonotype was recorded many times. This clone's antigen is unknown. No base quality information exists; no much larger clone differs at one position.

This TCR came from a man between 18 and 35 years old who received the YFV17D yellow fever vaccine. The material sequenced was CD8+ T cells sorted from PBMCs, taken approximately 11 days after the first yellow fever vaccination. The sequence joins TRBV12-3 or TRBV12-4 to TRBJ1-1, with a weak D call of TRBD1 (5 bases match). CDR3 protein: CASSQGITEAFF. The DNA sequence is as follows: TGTGCCAGCAGTCAGGGTATCACTGAAGCTTTCTTT.